This is a list of T cell receptor beta chains from one sample in a study of blood T cell repertoires in COVID-19. TCRdb keeps only in-frame clones here, not all; method: immunoSEQ multiplex PCR. The sample includes 95,000 to 100,000 clones, approximately 92% of them seen just once. The material sequenced was peripheral blood. Every receptor here comes from a man aged 45-65 years with active COVID-19. Both conserved end residues are part of each CDR3. The D gene is left open where the match is weak. A row's size may be missing; if present it is once, few, many or a size class.

clone size: -; V gene: TRBV18; D gene: -; J gene: TRBJ1-1; CDR3 protein: CASSPRGRGYAEAFF; CDR3 DNA: TGTGCCAGCTCCCCCAGGGGTAGGGGATATGCTGAAGCTTTCTTT
clone size: -; V gene: TRBV7-3; D gene: TRBD1; J gene: TRBJ2-6; CDR3 protein: CASSPRDRGRPGANVLTF; CDR3 DNA: TGTGCCAGCAGCCCCCGAGACAGGGGGCGTCCCGGGGCCAACGTCCTGACTTTC
clone size: -; V gene: TRBV5-1; D gene: TRBD1; J gene: TRBJ2-7; CDR3 protein: CASSPGQDTYEQYF; CDR3 DNA: TGCGCCAGCAGCCCGGGACAGGATACCTACGAGCAGTACTTC
clone size: -; V gene: TRBV28; D gene: TRBD1; J gene: TRBJ2-1; CDR3 protein: CASSAGTASSYNEQFF; CDR3 DNA: TGTGCCAGCAGTGCCGGGACAGCGAGCTCCTACAATGAGCAGTTCTTC
clone size: -; V gene: TRBV19; D gene: -; J gene: TRBJ1-3; CDR3 protein: CASSMRQGTTSGNTIYF; CDR3 DNA: TGTGCCAGTAGTATGAGGCAGGGGACGACCTCTGGAAACACCATATATTTT
clone size: -; V gene: TRBV28; D gene: TRBD1; J gene: TRBJ1-6; CDR3 protein: CASRTGGLYIASPLHF; CDR3 DNA: TGTGCCAGCAGGACAGGGGGATTGTATATAGCTTCACCCCTCCACTTT
clone size: once; V gene: TRBV11-2; D gene: -; J gene: TRBJ2-1; CDR3 protein: CASSLQVGEQFF; CDR3 DNA: TGTGCCAGCAGCTTACAGGTAGGTGAGCAGTTCTTC
clone size: -; V gene: TRBV28; D gene: TRBD1; J gene: TRBJ1-1; CDR3 protein: CASSFALNRGTEAFF; CDR3 DNA: TGTGCCAGCAGTTTCGCACTTAACAGGGGCACTGAAGCTTTCTTT
clone size: -; V gene: TRBV3-1/TRBV3-2; D gene: TRBD2; J gene: TRBJ2-7; CDR3 protein: CASSQSSGGYEQYF; CDR3 DNA: TGTGCCAGCAGCCAATCATCGGGAGGTTACGAGCAGTACTTC
clone size: -; V gene: TRBV28; D gene: -; J gene: TRBJ1-4; CDR3 protein: CASSLETGRREKLFF; CDR3 DNA: TGTGCCAGCAGTTTGGAAACAGGGCGAAGGGAAAAACTGTTTTTT
clone size: -; V gene: TRBV12-1; D gene: -; J gene: TRBJ2-3; CDR3 protein: CASSFASGEGLDTQYF; CDR3 DNA: TGTGCCAGCAGCTTTGCAAGCGGGGAGGGATTAGATACGCAGTATTTT
clone size: -; V gene: TRBV6-1; D gene: -; J gene: TRBJ1-5; CDR3 protein: CASSASSDRTHQPQHF; CDR3 DNA: TGTGCCAGCAGTGCGTCATCCGACAGGACTCACCAGCCCCAGCATTTT
clone size: -; V gene: TRBV6-5; D gene: TRBD2; J gene: TRBJ2-1; CDR3 protein: CASSPNPGRGDEQFF; CDR3 DNA: TGTGCCAGCAGTCCTAATCCGGGGAGGGGCGATGAGCAGTTCTTC
clone size: -; V gene: TRBV12-3/TRBV12-4; D gene: TRBD2; J gene: TRBJ2-2; CDR3 protein: CAGRTSDFGELFF; CDR3 DNA: TGTGCCGGAAGGACTAGCGATTTTGGGGAGCTGTTTTTT
clone size: few; V gene: TRBV27; D gene: TRBD1; J gene: TRBJ1-5; CDR3 protein: CASSRTGYQPQHF; CDR3 DNA: TGTGCCAGCAGTCGGACAGGTTATCAGCCCCAGCATTTT
clone size: -; V gene: TRBV4-1; D gene: TRBD2; J gene: TRBJ2-2; CDR3 protein: CASGAGGRGPGELFF; CDR3 DNA: TGCGCCAGCGGAGCTGGTGGGAGGGGTCCCGGGGAGCTGTTTTTT